A single T cell receptor beta chain is shown here with its context. Losses at the gene ends were 10 bases for V and 7 bases for J; bases not matched to a gene: 10. The CDR3 is 14 residues long. Germline lookup yields CDR1 MDHEN and CDR2 SYDVKM. This sample was taken from a study of cytomegalovirus exposure and HLA in healthy donors. The PCR made use of 60 Vbeta and 13 Jbeta primers. Per the original data handling: Later reanalysis found approximately 76 million unique TCR beta chains, about 10 million of them shared. Assay used: immunoSEQ multiplex PCR; TCRdb lists only in-frame clones, some missing. The DNA gave D and trimming, while V, J and clone size come from that table. The sample yields approximately 140,000 clones, approximately 79% seen once.

The sample was PBMCs. V usage is TRBV28 and J usage is TRBJ1-5; the match to TRBD1 covers 10 bases. This receptor was taken from a man aged 50 to 60 in good health and CMV-seropositive. The CDR3 DNA reads as TGTGCCACGACTCCGGGACAGGGGAGCCAGCCCCAGCATTTT. Amino acids: CATTPGQGSQPQHF.